This T cell receptor (beta chain) originates from a study of shared clonotypes between healthy human individuals. Study-level findings and limits: What naive subsets generally showed was a larger estimated richness than memory subsets showed.

The CDR3 totals 16 residues. Per germline, CDR1 SGHTA and CDR2 FQGNSA. Deletions cut 2 bases from V and 2 bases from J, with 10 bases between. Turning to this clone: What it recognizes is unknown.

Template for every sorted-subset replicate PCR totaled about 0.2 ug DNA, roughly 30,000 T cell genomes. Assay: immunoSEQ multiplex PCR; the TCRdb copy retains only in-frame clones and omits some. The data hold 2,500,000 or so clones, with 93% observed a single time. The specimen sequenced was naive CD4+ T cells from PBMCs. Subset of the sample: CD45RA+ positively selected. The chain joins TRBV7-2 to TRBJ2-6; no clear D. This sequence originates from a man aged 18 to 29 in good health. Some clones in this sample may be carry-over from other donors' samples. Written as DNA, the CDR3 is TGTGCCAGCAGCTTAATTCCCACCGCTGGGGCCAACGTCCTGACTTTC. It yields the protein CASSLIPTAGANVLTF.